A selection of T cell receptor beta chains follows, all from one sample in a study of PD-1 blockade in classical Hodgkin lymphoma. Generated by immunoSEQ multiplex PCR, the TCRdb table keeps only in-frame clones and is missing some. The sample shows about 25,000 clones, about 74% of them seen only once. Sequenced here: peripheral blood mononuclear cells (PBMCs), sampled before the second cycle of nivolumab. Receptors originate from a human donor with classical Hodgkin lymphoma. The CDR3 runs from the conserved cysteine through the conserved F or W. The order of the fields is clone size, V gene, D gene, J gene, CDR3 protein, CDR3 DNA. The D gene is left open where the match is weak. Clone sizes are given selectively: once, few, many, or a class where the clone is expanded.

NA	TRBV18	TRBD1	TRBJ1-2	CASSPPFEGAGYTF	TGTGCCAGCTCACCACCGTTCGAGGGGGCGGGCTACACCTTC
NA	TRBV27	TRBD2	TRBJ2-3	CASNPGGDSTDTQYF	TGTGCCAGCAATCCCGGGGGGGATTCTACAGATACGCAGTATTTT
NA	TRBV6-1	NA	TRBJ2-1	CASSDRTKPGYNEQFF	TGTGCCAGCAGTGACAGGACAAAACCGGGGTACAATGAGCAGTTCTTC
NA	TRBV18	NA	TRBJ2-7	CASSPTGYEQYF	TGTGCCAGCTCACCAACGGGGTACGAGCAGTACTTC
NA	TRBV18	NA	TRBJ1-4	CASSLSRVGASDEKLFF	TGTGCCAGCTCACTAAGCCGTGTAGGGGCTTCAGACGAAAAACTGTTTTTT
once	TRBV6-5	NA	TRBJ2-7	CASSYLGRPYEQYF	TGTGCCAGCAGTTACTTAGGAAGGCCCTACGAGCAGTACTTC
NA	TRBV5-4	NA	TRBJ2-7	CASSPSSVRTYEQYF	TGTGCCAGCAGCCCGTCTAGCGTCCGGACCTACGAGCAGTACTTC
NA	TRBV6-1	NA	TRBJ1-1	CASSVSPHGDTEAFF	TGTGCCAGCAGTGTAAGCCCCCACGGGGACACTGAAGCTTTCTTT
NA	TRBV7-9	NA	TRBJ2-5	CASSLVTGQETQYF	TGTGCCAGCAGCTTAGTGACAGGCCAAGAGACCCAGTACTTC
NA	TRBV6-5	TRBD2	TRBJ2-5	CASRLLAGGPQTQYF	TGTGCCAGCAGATTACTAGCGGGAGGGCCGCAGACCCAGTACTTC
NA	TRBV6-5	TRBD1	TRBJ1-4	CASRSGTGAEKLFF	TGTGCCAGCAGATCGGGGACAGGGGCTGAAAAACTGTTTTTT
NA	TRBV7-6	NA	TRBJ1-3	CASSLTLRGNTIYF	TGTGCCAGCAGCTTGACCTTAAGGGGAAACACCATATATTTT
NA	TRBV27	NA	TRBJ1-1	CASSGLAGTEAFF	TGTGCCAGCAGTGGACTGGCGGGCACTGAAGCTTTCTTT
NA	TRBV12-5	NA	TRBJ1-2	CASGLSMRGDNYGYTF	TGTGCTAGTGGTTTGTCTATGAGGGGAGATAACTATGGCTACACCTTC
NA	TRBV2	NA	TRBJ2-1	CASDEGWDYNEQFF	TGTGCCAGCGACGAGGGGTGGGACTACAATGAGCAGTTCTTC
NA	TRBV5-1	NA	TRBJ1-3	CASSLDPSSGNTIYF	TGCGCCAGCAGCTTGGACCCGAGCTCTGGAAACACCATATATTTT
NA	TRBV6-1	NA	TRBJ2-7	CASSEDSLSSYEQYF	TGTGCCAGCAGTGAAGACAGCCTTAGCTCCTACGAGCAGTACTTC
NA	TRBV11-2	NA	TRBJ2-7	CASSNQVEQYF	TGTGCCAGCAGCAATCAGGTGGAGCAGTACTTC
NA	TRBV6-5	NA	TRBJ2-7	CASRRSGTGPNEQYF	TGTGCCAGCAGGCGCTCCGGGACGGGCCCCAACGAGCAGTACTTC
NA	TRBV5-6	TRBD1	TRBJ2-4	CASSVDRGDIQYF	TGTGCCAGCAGCGTGGACAGGGGGGACATTCAGTACTTC
medium-sized	TRBV13	NA	TRBJ2-3	CASSMSSGTQYF	TGTGCCAGCAGCATGAGTAGCGGAACGCAGTATTTT
NA	TRBV19	NA	TRBJ2-4	CASSVGIPKTAKNIQYF	TGTGCCAGTAGTGTGGGGATCCCAAAGACAGCCAAAAACATTCAGTACTTC
NA	TRBV2	TRBD2	TRBJ2-3	CASSGLAGVTDTQYF	TGTGCCAGCAGTGGACTAGCGGGAGTCACAGATACGCAGTATTTT
NA	TRBV18	TRBD1	TRBJ2-1	CASSPTGTGFNEQFF	TGTGCCAGCTCACCTACCGGGACAGGCTTCAATGAGCAGTTCTTC
NA	TRBV7-2	NA	TRBJ1-1	CASSLLEGRNTEAFF	TGTGCCAGCAGCTTATTGGAGGGTAGGAACACTGAAGCTTTCTTT
NA	TRBV7-2	NA	TRBJ2-4	CASSQSYDLAKNIQYF	TGTGCCAGCAGCCAGAGTTATGACCTAGCCAAAAACATTCAGTACTTC
once	TRBV19	NA	TRBJ1-5	CASRAWEQEYQPQHF	TGTGCCAGTCGGGCCTGGGAACAGGAGTATCAGCCCCAGCATTTT
once	TRBV7-2	TRBD1	TRBJ2-3	CASSFNQGARTDTQYF	TGTGCCAGCAGTTTCAATCAGGGGGCGCGCACAGATACGCAGTATTTT
few	TRBV6-5	NA	TRBJ2-2	CASSYRARNTGELFF	TGTGCCAGCAGTTACAGGGCTAGGAACACCGGGGAGCTGTTTTTT
NA	TRBV29-1	NA	TRBJ1-3	CSVGTGGNTIYF	TGCAGCGTAGGGACGGGAGGAAACACCATATATTTT
NA	TRBV11-1	TRBD1	TRBJ1-3	CASSPGTGIGNTIYF	TGTGCCAGCAGCCCTGGGACAGGGATTGGAAACACCATATATTTT
NA	TRBV29-1	TRBD1	TRBJ1-3	CSVWTGDGNTIYF	TGCAGCGTGTGGACAGGGGATGGAAACACCATATATTTT
NA	TRBV5-4	NA	TRBJ2-3	CASSLDRRTDTQYF	TGTGCCAGCAGCCTCGACAGGCGGACAGATACGCAGTATTTT
NA	TRBV7-2	NA	TRBJ1-3	CASSLWTGNTIYF	TGTGCCAGCAGCCTCTGGACTGGAAACACCATATATTTT
NA	TRBV18	NA	TRBJ1-2	CASSLPGTKSYGYTF	TGTGCCAGCTCACTCCCCGGGACAAAAAGCTATGGCTACACCTTC
NA	TRBV7-6	NA	TRBJ2-7	CASSLEGGFHEQYF	TGTGCCAGCAGCTTAGAAGGCGGCTTCCACGAGCAGTACTTC
NA	TRBV4-1	NA	TRBJ1-1	CASSQGSRGKNTEAFF	TGCGCCAGCAGCCAAGGTTCGCGGGGGAAGAACACTGAAGCTTTCTTT
NA	TRBV9	NA	TRBJ1-3	CASSVVGQGNTIYF	TGTGCCAGCAGCGTAGTAGGCCAAGGAAACACCATATATTTT
NA	TRBV5-8	NA	TRBJ2-7	CASSPRFYEQYF	TGTGCCAGCAGCCCACGGTTCTACGAGCAGTACTTC
NA	TRBV4-1	TRBD2	TRBJ2-1	CASSQDPAGARGNEQFF	TGCGCCAGCAGCCAAGATCCAGCGGGGGCCAGGGGCAATGAGCAGTTCTTC
few	TRBV27	NA	TRBJ1-2	CASSHRDNYGYTF	TGTGCCAGCAGTCATCGGGACAACTATGGCTACACCTTC
NA	TRBV29-1	NA	TRBJ1-5	CSVRDNYNQPQHF	TGCAGCGTCCGGGACAACTACAATCAGCCCCAGCATTTT
NA	TRBV28	TRBD1	TRBJ1-5	CASSWGDRGHQPQHF	TGTGCCAGCAGTTGGGGAGACAGGGGGCATCAGCCCCAGCATTTT
NA	TRBV5-6	NA	TRBJ1-2	CASSLGRGSYGYTF	TGTGCCAGCAGCTTGGGGCGAGGATCTTATGGCTACACCTTC
NA	TRBV9	NA	TRBJ2-1	CASSVRVGDRVFF	TGTGCCAGCAGCGTAAGAGTTGGGGACCGGGTTTTCTTC
few	TRBV19	NA	TRBJ1-4	CASSIGREGREKLFF	TGTGCCAGTAGTATCGGTCGGGAGGGGAGGGAAAAACTGTTTTTT
NA	TRBV19	TRBD1	TRBJ2-3	CASRDRGRADTQYF	TGTGCCAGCCGGGACAGGGGGCGAGCAGATACGCAGTATTTT
NA	TRBV5-6	NA	TRBJ2-7	CASSPWASYEQYF	TGTGCCAGCAGCCCATGGGCTAGCTACGAGCAGTACTTC
NA	TRBV5-4	NA	TRBJ2-5	CASSLGGKETQYF	TGTGCCAGCAGCTTGGGGGGAAAAGAGACCCAGTACTTC
NA	TRBV4-2	NA	TRBJ2-4	CASSQEGGGFWHFALAKNIQYF	TGTGCCAGCAGCCAGGAGGGGGGCGGTTTTTGGCATTTTGCGCTAGCCAAAAACATTCAGTACTTC
NA	TRBV5-1	NA	TRBJ2-6	CASSFSTPSGANVLTF	TGCGCCAGCAGCTTCTCCACACCCTCTGGGGCCAACGTCCTGACTTTC
NA	TRBV2	NA	TRBJ2-1	CAIDSAYSYNEQFF	TGTGCCATCGATAGCGCATACTCCTACAATGAGCAGTTCTTC
NA	TRBV5-1	NA	TRBJ2-5	CASSFLGGHQETQYF	TGCGCCAGCAGCTTTCTAGGGGGGCACCAAGAGACCCAGTACTTC
once	TRBV9	NA	TRBJ2-7	CASSPGIPYEQYF	TGTGCCAGCAGCCCGGGGATCCCCTACGAGCAGTACTTC
NA	TRBV6-6	TRBD1	TRBJ1-5	CASSTGTVNQPQHF	TGTGCCAGCAGCACCGGGACAGTAAATCAGCCCCAGCATTTT
once	TRBV30	NA	TRBJ1-6	CAWSPAVGSPLHF	TGTGCCTGGAGTCCAGCTGTCGGCTCACCCCTCCACTTT
NA	TRBV7-9	NA	TRBJ2-3	CASSSGPTDTQYF	TGTGCCAGCAGCTCGGGACCCACAGATACGCAGTATTTT
NA	TRBV2	NA	TRBJ1-1	CASGLTALTEAFF	TGTGCCAGCGGATTGACAGCCTTAACTGAAGCTTTCTTT